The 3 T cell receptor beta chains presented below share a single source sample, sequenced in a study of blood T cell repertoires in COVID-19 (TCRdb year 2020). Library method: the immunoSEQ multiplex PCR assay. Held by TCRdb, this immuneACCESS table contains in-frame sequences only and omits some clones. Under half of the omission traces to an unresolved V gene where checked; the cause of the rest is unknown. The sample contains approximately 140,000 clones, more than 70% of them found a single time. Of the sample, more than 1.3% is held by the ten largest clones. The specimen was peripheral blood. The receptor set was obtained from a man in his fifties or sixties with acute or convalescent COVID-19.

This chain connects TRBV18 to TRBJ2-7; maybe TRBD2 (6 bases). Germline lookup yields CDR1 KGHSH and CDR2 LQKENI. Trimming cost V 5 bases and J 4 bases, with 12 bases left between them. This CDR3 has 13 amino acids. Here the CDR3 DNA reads TGTGCCAGCTCAACCCTCCGGGGGTACGAGCAGTACTTC. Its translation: CASSTLRGYEQYF.

The CDR3 nucleotides are TGTGCCAGCGAGGGGGTCGGCCCCGGGGAGCTGTTTTTT. Its protein product is CASEGVGPGELFF. This sequence joins TRBV19 and TRBJ2-2; D might be TRBD1 (6 bases). Germline loops: CDR1 LNHDA, CDR2 SQIVND (reference sequence). The V gene lost 9 bases and the J gene lost 6 bases, with 14 bases spanning the gap. The CDR3 is 13 residues long.

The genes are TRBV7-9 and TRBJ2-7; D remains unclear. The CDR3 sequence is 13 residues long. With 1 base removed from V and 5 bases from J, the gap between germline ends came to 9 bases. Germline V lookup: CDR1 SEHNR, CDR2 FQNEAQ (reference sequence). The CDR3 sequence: CASSLGAVDEQYF. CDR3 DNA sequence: TGTGCCAGCAGCTTAGGGGCCGTGGACGAGCAGTACTTC.